Presented here are 3 T cell receptor beta chains from one specimen sequenced in a study of PD-1 blockade in classical Hodgkin lymphoma. Clones were sequenced by immunoSEQ multiplex PCR, and TCRdb holds only the in-frame ones, with some missing. The sample lists around 99,000 clones, roughly 79% occurring once. Every one of the patients relapsed after autologous stem cell transplantation (brentuximab vedotin exposure was variable). The source material was peripheral blood mononuclear cells (PBMCs), sampled before the second cycle of nivolumab. The receptor source for this set is a human donor with classical Hodgkin lymphoma.

This clone was counted a few times. The chain joins TRBV6-5 to TRBJ2-5; D gene ambiguous. The CDR3 length is 13 residues. The germline gives CDR1 MNHEY, CDR2 SVGAGI. The V and J ends lost 6 bases and 7 bases respectively, with 15 bases between them. The DNA for the CDR3 is TGTGCCAGCAGCTACGACCCCCGGCGGACCCAGTACTTC. This codes for CASSYDPRRTQYF.

V and J are TRBV12-5 and TRBJ2-2; D is uncertain. V lost 4 bases and J 3 bases, leaving 15 bases between the germline ends. CDR1 is LGHNT, CDR2 FRNRAP, per germline. This CDR3 contains 16 residues. The CDR3 DNA is TGTGCTAGTGGTTCGACGACGGCCGGCGACACCGGGGAGCTGTTTTTT. This codes for CASGSTTAGDTGELFF.

The chain links TRBV25-1 to TRBJ2-5; 10 bases are shared with TRBD2. This CDR3 has 16 amino acids. J was trimmed by 5 bases and V by 9 bases; bases with no gene match: 15. In germline, CDR1 is MGHDK, CDR2 SYGVNS. CDR3 coding DNA: TGTGCCAGTGGCGGGCTAGCGGGAGTTGAGTGGGAGACCCAGTACTTC. Amino acid sequence: CASGGLAGVEWETQYF.